This TCR beta chain was retrieved from a study of brain T cells in children with intractable seizures. Using immunoSEQ multiplex PCR, the repertoire was profiled, and TCRdb retains in-frame clones only, with some absent. The sample records 70,000 to 85,000 clones, about 90% being singletons. Sequencing was limited to surgery cases with top T cell transcript signatures in brain tissue. Patients received at least one anti-epileptic drug before surgery. The germline gives CDR1 SGHAT, CDR2 FQNNGV. This CDR3 region has 15 residues. V was clipped by 5 bases and J by 4 bases; unmatched bases: 10. This sequence originates from a girl aged 2-10 years with Rasmussen encephalitis and intractable seizures. The chain couples TRBV11-2 to TRBJ1-1, with 7 bases aligning to TRBD1. Sequences were derived from peripheral blood, sampled at surgery. This CDR3 reads CASSPTTGAGTEAFF. Written as DNA, the CDR3 is TGTGCCAGCAGCCCGACTACAGGGGCTGGCACTGAAGCTTTCTTT.